This entry describes one TCR beta chain. Its target is unknown. Trimming shortened V by 4 bases and J by 3 bases, and 9 bases separated the two germline ends. Germline values: CDR1 SEHNR, CDR2 FQNEAQ (reference sequence). This CDR3 spans 13 amino acids. The repertoire was sequenced with immunoSEQ multiplex PCR; TCRdb's copy has only in-frame clones and lacks some. The data contain about 24,000 clones, about 70% of them singletons. The data were obtained in a study of CD4 T cells in relation to SARS-CoV-2 and coronaviruses. The unexposed donors gave CD4+ T cells in about 2011-2019, prior to COVID-19. The cells were cultured for less than twelve days before CD4+ T cells were isolated. Testing used SARS-CoV-2 S/N and four cold-coronavirus spikes on unexposed-donor CD4+ T cells, cells permitting.

The sample was CD4+ T cells from PBMCs, cultured in vitro. The TCR originated in a human donor in good health. The gene calls are TRBV7-9 and TRBJ1-1, with D perhaps TRBD1 (5 bases). CDR3: CASSSQGDTEAFF. In DNA form, the CDR3 reads TGTGCCAGCAGCTCTCAGGGTGACACTGAAGCTTTCTTT.